This entry describes one TCR beta chain. No antigen is known for it. Naive CD8 populations comprised CD45RO-negative cells positively selected for CCR7, excluding terminally differentiated effector memory CD45RA+ cells. Profiling relied on immunoSEQ multiplex PCR, and the TCRdb table lists in-frame clones only, not all of them. The data contain about 680,000 clones, around 90% of them singletons. In germline, CDR1 is SGHAT, CDR2 FQNNGV. V dropped 5 bases and J dropped 6 bases, with 14 bases sitting between them. The CDR3 is 13 amino acids. This entry belongs to a study of shared clonotypes between healthy human individuals. Study-level findings and limits: Rarefaction showed that sequencing of sorted subsets was incomplete (despite large depth). Only blood samples were collected, and tissue repertoires likely differ. Depth of sequencing was expected to influence donor clonotype sharing.

The chain employs TRBV11-2 and TRBJ2-7; possibly TRBD2 for D (5 bases). This sequence was found in a man in his thirties or forties in good health. The source material was naive CD8+ T cells sorted from blood. The CDR3 DNA follows: TGTGCCAGCAGCCCATTTCAAGGGAGCGAGCAGTACTTC. Its translation is CASSPFQGSEQYF.